This T cell receptor beta chain is drawn from a study of T cell responses to AZD1222 COVID-19 vaccine. Study at large: Pooled in the analysis were second doses at about 4 or about 12 weeks. General study findings and limits: Sampled repertoires all dated from after the peak T cell response. Spike-specific TCR breadth and depth rose after two AZD1222 doses.

The table came from immunoSEQ multiplex PCR; TCRdb's copy has only in-frame clones and leaves some out. The data contain 120,000 or so clones, 85% to 90% of them singletons. Points on this clone: What it binds is not known.

From germline, CDR1 is SGHRS and CDR2 YFSETQ. This CDR3 comprises 14 residues. Trimming stripped 4 bases from V and 7 bases from J, with 14 bases between. This clonotype was sampled from an adult in good health. The starting material was peripheral blood, obtained on day 0 of AZD1222 vaccination. V and J are TRBV5-1 and TRBJ1-4; D might be TRBD1 (6 bases). CDR3 DNA: TGCGCCAGCAGCCCTCCGGGGGCGGGTGAAAAACTGTTTTTT. Translated, it gives CASSPPGAGEKLFF.